The T cell receptor (beta chain) under discussion was sequenced for a study of T cells after yellow fever vaccination. This clonotype has ten or more counts. What it recognizes is unknown. Study conclusions and caveats: FACS-sorted repertoires might harbor abundant contaminating clonotypes from the bulk population. Secondary responses were weaker yet peaked faster, day 5 versus 15.

UMIs were added to TCR cDNA along with a universal primer site when it was made by 5'RACE template switching. One entry per CDR3 protein, called by TCRdb with MiXCR from the 5' RACE reads. The sample holds around 330,000 distinct CDR3 sequences; approximately 3.8% are singletons and the top ten take 23%. The material was PBMCs, obtained on the day of the yellow fever booster vaccination. This TCR was recovered from a man younger than 35 who received the YFV17D yellow fever vaccine.

CDR3 protein: CAIAGLAGASNEQFF. CDR3 DNA: TGTGCCATCGCCGGACTAGCGGGGGCCTCTAATGAGCAGTTCTTC. This rearrangement joins TRBV10-3 to TRBJ2-1, with TRBD2 matching over 13 bases. Germline CDR1 ENHRY, CDR2 SYGVKD. V was clipped by 8 bases and J by 7 bases; unmatched bases: 8. The CDR3 contains 15 residues.